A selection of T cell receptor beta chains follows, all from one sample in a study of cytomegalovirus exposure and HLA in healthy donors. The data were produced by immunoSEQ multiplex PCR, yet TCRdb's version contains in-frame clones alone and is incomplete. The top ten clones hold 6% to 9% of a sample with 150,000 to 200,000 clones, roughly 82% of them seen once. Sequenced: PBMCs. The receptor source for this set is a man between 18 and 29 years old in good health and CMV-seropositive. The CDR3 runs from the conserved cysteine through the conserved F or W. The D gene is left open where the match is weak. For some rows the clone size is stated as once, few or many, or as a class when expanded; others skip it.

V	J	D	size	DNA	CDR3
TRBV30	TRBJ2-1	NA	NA	TGTGCCTGGAGTGTACCGGGGAATGAGCAGTTCTTC	CAWSVPGNEQFF
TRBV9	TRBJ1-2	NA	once	TGTGCCAGCAGCCCCACCTCCTCAGGGGAGAGGCACTATGGCTACACCTTC	CASSPTSSGERHYGYTF
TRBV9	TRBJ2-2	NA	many	TGTGCCAGCAGCGTAGAGGGCAGGGCCGGGGAGCTGTTTTTT	CASSVEGRAGELFF
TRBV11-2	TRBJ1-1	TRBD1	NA	TGTGCCAGCAGCAGCGGGACAGGGTATCGGAACACTGAAGCTTTCTTT	CASSSGTGYRNTEAFF
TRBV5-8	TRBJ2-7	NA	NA	TGTGCCAGCAGCTCCCGGGTTGTGGTGCTCCACGAGCAGTACTTC	CASSSRVVVLHEQYF
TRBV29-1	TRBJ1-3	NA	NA	TGCAGCGTTGCACAGGCTTCTGGAAACACCATATATTTT	CSVAQASGNTIYF
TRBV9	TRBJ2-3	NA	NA	TGTGCCAGCAGCGTAGGTCGTAGCACAGATACGCAGTATTTT	CASSVGRSTDTQYF
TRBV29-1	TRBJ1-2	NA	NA	TGCAGCGTTGAAGCGGGGGTTGGCTACACCTTC	CSVEAGVGYTF
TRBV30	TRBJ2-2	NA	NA	TGTGCCCGCCTTGGGGGGAACGGGGAGCTGTTTTTT	CARLGGNGELFF
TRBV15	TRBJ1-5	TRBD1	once	TGTGCCACCAGCGGAAACAGGGGCAGCAATCAGCCCCAGCATTTT	CATSGNRGSNQPQHF
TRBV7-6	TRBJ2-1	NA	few	TGTGCCAGCAGCCCGGGGTCTAGCGAGTACAATGAGCAGTTCTTC	CASSPGSSEYNEQFF
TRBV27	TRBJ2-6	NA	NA	TGTGCCAGCAGTTTATCAGGGAGTGGGGCCAACGTCCTGACTTTC	CASSLSGSGANVLTF
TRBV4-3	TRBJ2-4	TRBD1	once	TGCGCCAGCAGCCCCCGCAGGGGGCGCGGGGACATTCAGTACTTC	CASSPRRGRGDIQYF
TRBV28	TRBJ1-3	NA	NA	TGTGCCAGCAGTCCCCTCTGGGGGGACTCTGGAAACACCATATATTTT	CASSPLWGDSGNTIYF
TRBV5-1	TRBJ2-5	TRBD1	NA	TGCGCCAGCAGCCAACAGGGGGCGCAAGAGACCCAGTACTTC	CASSQQGAQETQYF
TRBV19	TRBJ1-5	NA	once	TGTGCCAGTAGTATTGCGAATTTCAACAATCAGCCCCAGCATTTT	CASSIANFNNQPQHF
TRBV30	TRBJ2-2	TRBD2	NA	TGTGCCTGGACCGCCGGGACTAGCGGGAACGGGTTGAGCGGGGAGCTGTTTTTT	CAWTAGTSGNGLSGELFF
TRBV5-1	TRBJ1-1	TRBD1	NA	TGCGCCAGCAGCCTCAGGACAGGGGCGAACACTGAAGCTTTCTTT	CASSLRTGANTEAFF
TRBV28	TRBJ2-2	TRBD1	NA	TGTGCCAGCACTCTCGGGACAGGACTCACCGGGGAGCTGTTTTTT	CASTLGTGLTGELFF
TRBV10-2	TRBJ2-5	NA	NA	TGCGCCAGCACCGGAGGGGAGACCCAGTACTTC	CASTGGETQYF
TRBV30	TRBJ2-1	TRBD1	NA	TGTGCCTGGAGTCAAGACGGGACAGATCCGACGAATGAGCAGTTCTTC	CAWSQDGTDPTNEQFF
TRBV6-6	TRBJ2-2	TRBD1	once	TGTGCCACGACCCGGACAGGTCTCACCGGGGAGCTGTTTTTT	CATTRTGLTGELFF
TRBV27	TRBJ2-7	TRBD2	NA	TGTGCCAGCAGTTTAGCTAGCGGGAACTACGAGCAGTACTTC	CASSLASGNYEQYF
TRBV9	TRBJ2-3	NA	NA	TGTGCCAGCAGCGTCCTACAGGGGAGGGATACGCAGTATTTT	CASSVLQGRDTQYF
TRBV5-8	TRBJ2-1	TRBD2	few	TGTGCCAGCAGCTTAGGGGAGGGGTGGAATGAGCAGTTCTTC	CASSLGEGWNEQFF
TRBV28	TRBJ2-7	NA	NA	TGTGCCAGCAGAAGAACCTCGAGCAGGGTAGGCGAGCAGTACTTC	CASRRTSSRVGEQYF
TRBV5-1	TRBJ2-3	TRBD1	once	TGCGCCAGCCTCTCAGGGGGTACACAAGCCACAGATACGCAGTATTTT	CASLSGGTQATDTQYF
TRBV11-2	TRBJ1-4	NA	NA	TGTGCCAGCAGCCGTTCCGAAGTAGGCGGGGTAGAAAAACTGTTTTTT	CASSRSEVGGVEKLFF
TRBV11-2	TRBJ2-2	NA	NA	TGTGCCAGCAGCTTAGCCCGGACATCGAACACCGGGGAGCTGTTTTTT	CASSLARTSNTGELFF
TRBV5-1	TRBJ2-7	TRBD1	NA	TGCGCCAGCAGCCCCCAGACAGGGACCTACGAGCAGTACTTC	CASSPQTGTYEQYF
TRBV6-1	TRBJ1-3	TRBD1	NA	TGTGCCAGCAGTGAACCAGGGACAGGAGGAAACACCATATATTTT	CASSEPGTGGNTIYF
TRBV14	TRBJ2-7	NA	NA	TGTGCCAGCAGCACCTATACGGACAAAACCTACGAGCAGTACTTC	CASSTYTDKTYEQYF
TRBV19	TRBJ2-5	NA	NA	TGTGCCAGTAGTATTAAGGGGGCGGGGGGAGAGACCCAGTACTTC	CASSIKGAGGETQYF